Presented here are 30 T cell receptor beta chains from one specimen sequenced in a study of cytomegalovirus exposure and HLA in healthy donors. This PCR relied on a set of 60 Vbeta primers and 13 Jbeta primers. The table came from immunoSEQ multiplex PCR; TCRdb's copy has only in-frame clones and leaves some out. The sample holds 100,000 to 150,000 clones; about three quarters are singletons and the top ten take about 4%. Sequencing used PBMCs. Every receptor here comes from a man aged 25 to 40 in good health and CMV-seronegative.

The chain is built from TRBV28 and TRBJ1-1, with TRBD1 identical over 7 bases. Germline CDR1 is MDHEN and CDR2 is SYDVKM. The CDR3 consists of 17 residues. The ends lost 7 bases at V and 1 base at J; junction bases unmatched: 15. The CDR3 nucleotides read TGTGCCAGCACCGAAGAGATTGACAGGGCGGGGAACACTGAAGCTTTCTTT. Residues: CASTEEIDRAGNTEAFF.

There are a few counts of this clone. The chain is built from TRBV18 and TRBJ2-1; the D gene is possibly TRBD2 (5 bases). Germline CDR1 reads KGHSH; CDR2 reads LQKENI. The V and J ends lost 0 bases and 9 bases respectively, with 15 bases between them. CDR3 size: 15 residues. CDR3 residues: CASSPPSWRTGEQFF. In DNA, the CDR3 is TGTGCCAGCTCACCACCGTCATGGAGGACTGGTGAGCAGTTCTTC.

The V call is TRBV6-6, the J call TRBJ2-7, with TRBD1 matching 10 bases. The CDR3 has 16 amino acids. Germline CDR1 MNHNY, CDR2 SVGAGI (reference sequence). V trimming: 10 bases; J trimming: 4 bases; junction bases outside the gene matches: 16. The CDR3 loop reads CATNRNRQGAEYEQYF. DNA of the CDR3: TGTGCCACCAATCGGAACAGACAGGGGGCGGAGTACGAGCAGTACTTC.

CDR3 sequence reads: CASGSADRVYDGYTF. Written as DNA, the CDR3 is TGTGCTAGTGGTTCGGCGGACAGGGTTTATGATGGCTACACCTTC. V is TRBV12-5 and J is TRBJ1-2, with 8 bases matching TRBD1. With V trimmed by 4 bases and J by 6 bases, 10 bases remained unmatched. Germline V lookup: CDR1 LGHNT, CDR2 FRNRAP. The CDR3 length is 15 residues. Combining the CDR3 with reference TRBV12-5 and TRBJ1-2 gives the whole variable domain DARVTQTPRHKVTEMGQEVTMRCQPILGHNTVFWYRQTMMQGLELLAYFRNRAPLDDSGMPKDRFSAEMPDATLATLKIQPSEPRDSAVYFCASGSADRVYDGYTFGSGTRLTVV.

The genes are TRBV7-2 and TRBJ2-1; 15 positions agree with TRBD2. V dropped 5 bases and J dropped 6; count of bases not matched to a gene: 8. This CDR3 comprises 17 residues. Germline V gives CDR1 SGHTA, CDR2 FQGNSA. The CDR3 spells CASSGLAGGPHFNEQFF. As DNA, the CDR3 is TGTGCCAGCAGCGGACTAGCGGGGGGGCCTCATTTCAATGAGCAGTTCTTC.

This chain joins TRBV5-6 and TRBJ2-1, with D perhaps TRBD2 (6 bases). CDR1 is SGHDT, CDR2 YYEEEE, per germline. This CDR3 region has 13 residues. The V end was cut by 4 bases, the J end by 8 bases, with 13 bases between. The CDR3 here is CASSQTRADEQFF. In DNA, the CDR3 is TGTGCCAGCAGCCAGACTAGGGCGGATGAGCAGTTCTTC.

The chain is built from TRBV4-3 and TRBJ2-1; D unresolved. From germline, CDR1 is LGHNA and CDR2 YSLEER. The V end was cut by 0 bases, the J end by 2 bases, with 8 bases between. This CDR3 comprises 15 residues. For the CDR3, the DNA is TGCGCCAGCAGCCAAGATCGTACAACCTACAATGAGCAGTTCTTC. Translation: CASSQDRTTYNEQFF.

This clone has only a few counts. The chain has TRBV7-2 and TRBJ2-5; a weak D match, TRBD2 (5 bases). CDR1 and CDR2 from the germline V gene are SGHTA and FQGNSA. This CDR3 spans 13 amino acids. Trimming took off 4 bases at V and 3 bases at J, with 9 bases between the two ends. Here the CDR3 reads CASSSDLEETQYF. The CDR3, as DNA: TGTGCCAGCAGCTCGGACTTAGAAGAGACCCAGTACTTC.

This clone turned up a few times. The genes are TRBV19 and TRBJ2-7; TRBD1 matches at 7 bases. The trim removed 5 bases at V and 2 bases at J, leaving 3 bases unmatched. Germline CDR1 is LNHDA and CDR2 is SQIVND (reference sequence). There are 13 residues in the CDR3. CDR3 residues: CASSDRVTYEQYF. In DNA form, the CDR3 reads TGTGCCAGTAGTGACAGGGTTACCTACGAGCAGTACTTC.

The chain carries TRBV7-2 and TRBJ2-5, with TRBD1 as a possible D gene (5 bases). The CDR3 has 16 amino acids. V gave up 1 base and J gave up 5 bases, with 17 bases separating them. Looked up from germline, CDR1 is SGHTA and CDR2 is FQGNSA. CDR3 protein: CASSLVGAGLVETQYF. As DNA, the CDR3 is TGTGCCAGCAGCTTAGTAGGAGCAGGGCTGGTCGAGACCCAGTACTTC.

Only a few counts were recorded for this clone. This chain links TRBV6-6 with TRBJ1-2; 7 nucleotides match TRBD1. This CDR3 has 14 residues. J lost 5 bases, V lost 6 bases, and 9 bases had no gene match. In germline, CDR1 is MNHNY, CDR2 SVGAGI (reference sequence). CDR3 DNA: TGTGCCAGCAGCTTTCGAGGGGGCGATTATGGCTACACCTTC. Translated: CASSFRGGDYGYTF.

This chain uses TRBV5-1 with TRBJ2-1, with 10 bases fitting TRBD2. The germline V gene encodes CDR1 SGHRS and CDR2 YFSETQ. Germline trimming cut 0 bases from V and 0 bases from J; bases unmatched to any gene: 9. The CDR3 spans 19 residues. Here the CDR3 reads CASSLAVSGGRSSYNEQFF. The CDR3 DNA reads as TGCGCCAGCAGCTTGGCCGTTAGCGGGGGGCGGAGCTCCTACAATGAGCAGTTCTTC. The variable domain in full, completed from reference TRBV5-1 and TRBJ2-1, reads KAGVTQTPRYLIKTRGQQVTLSCSPISGHRSVSWYQQTPGQGLQFLFEYFSETQRNKGNFPGRFSGRQFSNSRSEMNVSTLELGDSALYLCASSLAVSGGRSSYNEQFFGPGTRLTVL.

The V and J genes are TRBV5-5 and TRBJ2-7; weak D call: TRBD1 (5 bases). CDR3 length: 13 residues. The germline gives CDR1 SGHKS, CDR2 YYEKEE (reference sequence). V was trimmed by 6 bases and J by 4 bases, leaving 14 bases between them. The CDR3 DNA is TGTGCCAGCAACCACAGGCCTCCGTACGAGCAGTACTTC. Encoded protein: CASNHRPPYEQYF.

The DNA of the CDR3 is TGTGCCAGCAGTTACTCCCCACAGGGGGCCTACGAGCAGTACTTC. This codes for CASSYSPQGAYEQYF. J is TRBJ2-7 and V is TRBV6-5; 8 bases are shared with TRBD1. The CDR3 loop spans 15 amino acids. Germline-derived CDR1 and CDR2 are MNHEY and SVGAGI. V shed 0 bases and J 2 bases; nucleotides not matched to a gene: 3.

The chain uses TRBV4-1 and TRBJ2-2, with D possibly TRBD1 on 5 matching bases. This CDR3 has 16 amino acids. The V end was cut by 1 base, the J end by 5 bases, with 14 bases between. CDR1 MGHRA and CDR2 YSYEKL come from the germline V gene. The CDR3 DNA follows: TGCGCCAGCAGCCAAGGGGCAGGGTTCCGGACCGGGGAGCTGTTTTTT. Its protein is CASSQGAGFRTGELFF.

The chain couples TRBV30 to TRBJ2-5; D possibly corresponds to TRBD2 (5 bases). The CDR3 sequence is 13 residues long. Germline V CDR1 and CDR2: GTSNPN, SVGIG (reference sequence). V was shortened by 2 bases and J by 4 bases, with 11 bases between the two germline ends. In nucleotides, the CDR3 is TGTGCCTGGAGTCGGAGCGGAGGAGAGACCCAGTACTTC. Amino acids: CAWSRSGGETQYF.

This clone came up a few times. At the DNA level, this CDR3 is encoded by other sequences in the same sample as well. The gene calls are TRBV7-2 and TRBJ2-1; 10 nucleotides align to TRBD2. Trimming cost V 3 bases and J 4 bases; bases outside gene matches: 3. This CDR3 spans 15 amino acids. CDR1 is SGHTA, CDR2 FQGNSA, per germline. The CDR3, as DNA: TGTGCCAGCAGCTTCAGCGGGGGGGCTTACAATGAGCAGTTCTTC. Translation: CASSFSGGAYNEQFF. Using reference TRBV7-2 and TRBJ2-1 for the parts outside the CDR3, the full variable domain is GAGVSQSPSNKVTEKGKDVELRCDPISGHTALYWYRQSLGQGLEFLIYFQGNSAPDKSGLPSDRFSAERTGGSVSTLTIQRTQQEDSAVYLCASSFSGGAYNEQFFGPGTRLTVL.

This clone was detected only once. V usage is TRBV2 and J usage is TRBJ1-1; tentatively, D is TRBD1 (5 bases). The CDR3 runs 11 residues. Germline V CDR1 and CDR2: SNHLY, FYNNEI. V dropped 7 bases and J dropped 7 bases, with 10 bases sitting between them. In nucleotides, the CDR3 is TGTGCCAGCAAGATTGACAGTGAAGCTTTCTTT. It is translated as CASKIDSEAFF. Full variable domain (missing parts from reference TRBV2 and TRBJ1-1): EPEVTQTPSHQVTQMGQEVILRCVPISNHLYFYWYRQILGQKVEFLVSFYNNEISEKSEIFDDQFSVERPDGSNFTLKIRSTKLEDSAMYFCASKIDSEAFFGQGTRLTVV.

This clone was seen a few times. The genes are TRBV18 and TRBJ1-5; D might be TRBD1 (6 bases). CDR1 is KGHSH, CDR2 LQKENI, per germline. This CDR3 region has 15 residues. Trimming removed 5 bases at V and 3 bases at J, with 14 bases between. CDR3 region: CASSDLGAINQPQHF. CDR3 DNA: TGTGCCAGCTCAGACCTGGGGGCGATCAATCAGCCCCAGCATTTT.

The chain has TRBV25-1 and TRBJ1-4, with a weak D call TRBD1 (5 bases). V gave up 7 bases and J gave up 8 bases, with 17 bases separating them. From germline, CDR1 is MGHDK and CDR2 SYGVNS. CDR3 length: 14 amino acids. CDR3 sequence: CASKGWQGHEKLFF. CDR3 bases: TGTGCCAGCAAGGGTTGGCAGGGTCACGAAAAACTGTTTTTT.

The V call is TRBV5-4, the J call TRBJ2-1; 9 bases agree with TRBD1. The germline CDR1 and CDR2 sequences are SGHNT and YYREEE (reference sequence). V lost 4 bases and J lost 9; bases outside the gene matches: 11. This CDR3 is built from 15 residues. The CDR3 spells CASSPSRDRVVEQFF. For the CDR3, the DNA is TGTGCCAGCAGCCCGTCCCGGGACAGGGTGGTTGAGCAGTTCTTC.

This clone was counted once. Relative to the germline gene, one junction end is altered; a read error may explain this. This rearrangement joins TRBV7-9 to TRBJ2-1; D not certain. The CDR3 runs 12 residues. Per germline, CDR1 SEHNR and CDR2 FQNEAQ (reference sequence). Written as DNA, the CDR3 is TGTTCCAGCAGCTTCGTGGCCTATGAGCAGTTCTTC. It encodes CSSSFVAYEQFF. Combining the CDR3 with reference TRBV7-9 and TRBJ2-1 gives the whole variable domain DTGVSQNPRHKITKRGQNVTFRCDPISEHNRLYWYRQTLGQGPEFLTYFQNEAQLEKSRLLSDRFSAERPKGSFSTLEIQRTEQGDSAMYLCSSSFVAYEQFFGPGTRLTVL.

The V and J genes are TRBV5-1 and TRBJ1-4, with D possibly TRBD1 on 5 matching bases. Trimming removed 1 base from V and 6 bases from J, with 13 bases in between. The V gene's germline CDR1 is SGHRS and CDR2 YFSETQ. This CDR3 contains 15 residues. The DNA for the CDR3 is TGCGCCAGCAGCTTGTGGGGGGGGGAAGATGAAAAACTGTTTTTT. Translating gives CASSLWGGEDEKLFF.

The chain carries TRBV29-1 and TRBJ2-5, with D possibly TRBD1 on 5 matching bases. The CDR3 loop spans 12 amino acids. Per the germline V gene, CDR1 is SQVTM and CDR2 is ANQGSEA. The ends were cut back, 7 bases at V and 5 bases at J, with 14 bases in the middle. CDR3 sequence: CSGSSPGETQYF. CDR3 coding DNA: TGCAGCGGTTCTTCCCCAGGGGAGACCCAGTACTTC. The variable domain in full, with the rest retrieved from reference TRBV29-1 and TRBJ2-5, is SAVISQKPSRDICQRGTSLTIQCQVDSQVTMMFWYRQQPGQSLTLIATANQGSEATYESGFVIDKFPISRPNLTFSTLTVSNMSPEDSSIYLCSGSSPGETQYFGPGTRLLVL.

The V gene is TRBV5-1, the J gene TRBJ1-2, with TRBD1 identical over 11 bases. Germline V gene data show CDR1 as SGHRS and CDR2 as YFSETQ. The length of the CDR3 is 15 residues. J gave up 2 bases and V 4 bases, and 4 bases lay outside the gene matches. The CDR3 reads CASSPGQGVNYGYTF. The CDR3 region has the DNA TGCGCCAGCAGCCCGGGACAGGGGGTGAACTATGGCTACACCTTC. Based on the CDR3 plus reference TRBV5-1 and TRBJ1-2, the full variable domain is KAGVTQTPRYLIKTRGQQVTLSCSPISGHRSVSWYQQTPGQGLQFLFEYFSETQRNKGNFPGRFSGRQFSNSRSEMNVSTLELGDSALYLCASSPGQGVNYGYTFGSGTRLTVV.

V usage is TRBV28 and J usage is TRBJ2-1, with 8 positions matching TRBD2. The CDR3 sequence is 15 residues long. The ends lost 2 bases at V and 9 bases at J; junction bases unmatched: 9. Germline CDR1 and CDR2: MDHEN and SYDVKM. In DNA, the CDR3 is TGTGCCAGCAGTTTACTAGGACTAGCCGTAATTGAGCAGTTCTTC. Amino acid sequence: CASSLLGLAVIEQFF. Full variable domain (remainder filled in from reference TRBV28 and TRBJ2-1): DVKVTQSSRYLVKRTGEKVFLECVQDMDHENMFWYRQDPGLGLRLIYFSYDVKMKEKGDIPEGYSVSREKKERFSLILESASTNQTSMYLCASSLLGLAVIEQFFGPGTRLTVL.

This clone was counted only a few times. The CDR3 reads CASSLSGGDGYTF. Written as DNA, the CDR3 is TGTGCCAGCAGTTTATCCGGGGGTGATGGCTACACCTTC. The chain employs TRBV27 and TRBJ1-2; weak D call: TRBD1 (5 bases). CDR1 is MNHEY and CDR2 is SMNVEV in the germline V gene (reference sequence). This CDR3 is 13 amino acids long. Trimming cost V 0 bases and J 6 bases, with 8 bases left between them.

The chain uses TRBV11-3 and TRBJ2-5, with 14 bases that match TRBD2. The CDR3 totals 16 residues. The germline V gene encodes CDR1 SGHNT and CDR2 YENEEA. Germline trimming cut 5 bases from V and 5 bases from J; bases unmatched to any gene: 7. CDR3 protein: CASSQRTSGGRETQYF. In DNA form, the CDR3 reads TGTGCCAGCAGCCAGCGGACTAGCGGGGGGCGGGAGACCCAGTACTTC.

CDR3 DNA: TGTGCCAGCAGCTACCTGACTAGCGGGGTCACAGATACGCAGTATTTT. Translated, it gives CASSYLTSGVTDTQYF. The J gene is TRBJ2-3, the V gene TRBV5-4, with 11 bases lining up with TRBD2. V gave up 3 bases and J gave up 2 bases; unmatched junction bases: 5. CDR1 and CDR2 from the germline V gene are SGHNT and YYREEE (reference sequence). This CDR3 contains 16 residues.

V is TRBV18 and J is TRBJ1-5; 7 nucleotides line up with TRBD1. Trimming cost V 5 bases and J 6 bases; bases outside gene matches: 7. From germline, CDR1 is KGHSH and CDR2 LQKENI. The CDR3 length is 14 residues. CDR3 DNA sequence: TGTGCCAGCTCAGCGGCAGGGGGACGTCAGCCCCAGCATTTT. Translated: CASSAAGGRQPQHF.